The present entry profiles one T cell receptor (beta chain) with its context. This clone's antigen is unknown. Just one base apart from a much larger clone, this may be a read error. The data originate from a study of T cell repertoires in cytomegalovirus infection (dated by TCRdb to about 2019). In the study overall: Donor HLA type was relevant to the analysis, because carriage of CMV infection together with the matching HLA type was indicated by public TCR beta signatures.

The paper's findings and limits, for the study overall: The ex vivo response was dominated by HLA-C-restricted CMV-specific TCR beta clonotypes, which also provided the single most frequent clonotype in two of eight donors. In both this cohort and an independent 352-donor cohort, the cumulative frequency of public TCR beta family members distinguished carriers of CMV infection plus the relevant HLA type.

Trimming takes 7 bases from V and 5 bases from J, and the germline ends sit 17 bases apart. The CDR3 runs 14 residues from the cysteine to the phenylalanine. Left in the record is the CDR3 DNA by itself, 42 bases read in frame from the first base. The run used an Illumina HiSeq 1500. TCRdb trimmed public reads at Q25 via fastp, called clones via MiXCR and kept in-frame beta chains. Rows are combined by CDR3 protein, so each entry shows the most common genes and DNA. Counted in this sample were hundreds of thousands of distinct CDR3 sequences; 20% to 25% of them appeared once. The ten largest clones add up to around 8% of the sample.

The V and J segments used are TRBV12-3 or TRBV12-4 and TRBJ1-2; matching of 5 bases hints at TRBD1 as the D gene. This TCR came from a human donor in good health (CMV status not recorded). Some clones in this sample may be carry-over from other donors' samples. Material for sequencing was CD8+ T cells from PBMCs. CDR3 region: CASKSRGDKYGYTF. The nucleotides read TGTGCCAGCAAATCCCGGGGGGATAAATATGGCTACACCTTC.